The following is a TCR beta chain sequence with its context. This sample stems from a study of blood T cell repertoires in COVID-19. Across the whole study: Italy, Spain and the United States were the sources of the convalescent and acute COVID-19 samples. T cells, B-cell-depleted T cells, or PBMCs provided the cDNA or gDNA that served as material.

The V end lost 1 base, the J end lost 3 bases, and 13 bases lay between the germline ends. Germline CDR1 and CDR2: LGHDT and YNNKEL (reference sequence). This CDR3 region has 15 residues. In the original processing: Counts of nucleated cells, estimated from reference gene primer amplification, were obtained. The protocol was immunoSEQ multiplex PCR, while the TCRdb copy is restricted to in-frame clones and leaves out a portion. V, J and clone size reflect that table, while D and trimming were determined from the DNA. The table has over 250,000 clones, approximately 83% seen once. The source material was peripheral blood. This sequence originates from a woman aged 70-85 years with acute or convalescent COVID-19. The rearrangement uses TRBV3-1 (or the pseudogene TRBV3-2) and TRBJ2-7; possible D gene TRBD2, 5 bases. The DNA for the CDR3 is TGTGCCAGCAGCCAAGGAGTGGAGGCGTTCTACGAGCAGTACTTC. Amino acid sequence: CASSQGVEAFYEQYF.